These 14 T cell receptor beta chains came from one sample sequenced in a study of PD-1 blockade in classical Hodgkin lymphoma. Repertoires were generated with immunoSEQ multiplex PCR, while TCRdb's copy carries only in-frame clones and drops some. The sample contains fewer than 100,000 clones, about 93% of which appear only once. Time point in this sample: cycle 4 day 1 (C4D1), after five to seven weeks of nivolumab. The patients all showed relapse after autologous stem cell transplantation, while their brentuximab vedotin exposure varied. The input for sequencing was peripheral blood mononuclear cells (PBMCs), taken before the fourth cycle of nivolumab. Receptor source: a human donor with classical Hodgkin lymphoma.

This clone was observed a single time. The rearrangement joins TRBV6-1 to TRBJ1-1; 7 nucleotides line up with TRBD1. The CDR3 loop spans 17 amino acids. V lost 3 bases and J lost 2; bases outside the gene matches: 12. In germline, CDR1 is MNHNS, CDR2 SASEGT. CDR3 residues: CASSDVWDSHLNTEAFF. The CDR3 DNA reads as TGTGCCAGCAGTGATGTTTGGGACAGCCATCTAAACACTGAAGCTTTCTTT.

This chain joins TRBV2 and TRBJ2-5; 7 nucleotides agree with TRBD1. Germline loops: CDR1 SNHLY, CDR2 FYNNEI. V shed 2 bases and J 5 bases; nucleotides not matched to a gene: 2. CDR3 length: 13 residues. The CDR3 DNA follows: TGTGCCAGCAGTGAACAGGGACAGGAGACCCAGTACTTC. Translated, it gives CASSEQGQETQYF.

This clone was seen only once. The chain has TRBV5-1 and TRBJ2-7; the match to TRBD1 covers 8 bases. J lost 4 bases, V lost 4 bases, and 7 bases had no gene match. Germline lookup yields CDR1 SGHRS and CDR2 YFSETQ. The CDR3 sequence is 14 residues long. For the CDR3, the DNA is TGCGCCAGCAGCGCCACAGGGGGTATATACGAGCAGTACTTC. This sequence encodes CASSATGGIYEQYF.

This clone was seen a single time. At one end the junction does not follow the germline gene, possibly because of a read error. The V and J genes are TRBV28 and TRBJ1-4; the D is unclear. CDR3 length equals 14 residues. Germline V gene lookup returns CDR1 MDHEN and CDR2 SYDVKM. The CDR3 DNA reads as TGTGTCAGCAAATCCTCCGTCGGGTATGAAAAACTGTTTTTT. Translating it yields CVSKSSVGYEKLFF.

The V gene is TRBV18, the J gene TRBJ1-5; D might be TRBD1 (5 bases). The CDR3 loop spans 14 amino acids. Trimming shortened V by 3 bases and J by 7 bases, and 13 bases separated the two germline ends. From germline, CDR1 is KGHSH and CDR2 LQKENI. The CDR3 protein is CASSPLMGEQPQHF. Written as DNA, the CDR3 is TGTGCCAGCTCACCCCTCATGGGGGAACAGCCCCAGCATTTT. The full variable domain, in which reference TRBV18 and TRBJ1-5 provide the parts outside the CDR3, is NAGVMQNPRHLVRRRGQEARLRCSPMKGHSHVYWYRQLPEEGLKFMVYLQKENIIDESGMPKERFSAEFPKEGPSILRIQQVVRGDSAAYFCASSPLMGEQPQHFGDGTRLSIL.

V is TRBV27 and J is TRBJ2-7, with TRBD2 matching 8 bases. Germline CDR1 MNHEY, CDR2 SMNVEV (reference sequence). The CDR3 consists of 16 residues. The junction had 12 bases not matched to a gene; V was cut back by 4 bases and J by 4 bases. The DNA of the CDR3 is TGTGCCAGCAGTTCACGGCCTCGGGAGGGCCGATACGAGCAGTACTTC. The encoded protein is CASSSRPREGRYEQYF.

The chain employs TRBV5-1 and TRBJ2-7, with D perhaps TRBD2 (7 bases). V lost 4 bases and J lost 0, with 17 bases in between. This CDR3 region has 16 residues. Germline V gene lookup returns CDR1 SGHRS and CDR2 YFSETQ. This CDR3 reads CASSPARGAGSYEQYF. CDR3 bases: TGCGCCAGCAGCCCGGCTCGGGGGGCTGGCTCCTACGAGCAGTACTTC.

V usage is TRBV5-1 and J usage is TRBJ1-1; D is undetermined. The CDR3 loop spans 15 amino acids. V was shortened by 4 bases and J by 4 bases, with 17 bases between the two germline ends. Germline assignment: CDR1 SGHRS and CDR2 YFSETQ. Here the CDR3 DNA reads TGCGCCAGCAGCCTCCTAATCAGAAGTGGCACTGAAGCTTTCTTT. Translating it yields CASSLLIRSGTEAFF.

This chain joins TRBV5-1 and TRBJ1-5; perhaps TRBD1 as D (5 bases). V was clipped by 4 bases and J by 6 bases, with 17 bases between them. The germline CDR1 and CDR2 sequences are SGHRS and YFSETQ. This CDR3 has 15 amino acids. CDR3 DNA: TGCGCCAGCAGCCTCGGCGGGGGGGGTGGTCAGCCCCAGCATTTT. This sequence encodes CASSLGGGGGQPQHF.

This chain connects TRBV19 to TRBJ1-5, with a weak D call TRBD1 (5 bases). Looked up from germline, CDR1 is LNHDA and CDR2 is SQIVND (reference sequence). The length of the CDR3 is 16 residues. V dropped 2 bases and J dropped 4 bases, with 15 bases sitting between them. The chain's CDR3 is CASSIHEGSGNQPQHF. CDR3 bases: TGTGCCAGTAGTATACATGAGGGGTCGGGGAATCAGCCCCAGCATTTT.

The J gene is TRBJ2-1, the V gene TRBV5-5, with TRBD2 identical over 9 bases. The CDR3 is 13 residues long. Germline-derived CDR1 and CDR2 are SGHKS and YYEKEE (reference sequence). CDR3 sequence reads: CASREGSYNEQFF. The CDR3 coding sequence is TGTGCTTCGCGGGAGGGCTCCTACAATGAGCAGTTCTTC.

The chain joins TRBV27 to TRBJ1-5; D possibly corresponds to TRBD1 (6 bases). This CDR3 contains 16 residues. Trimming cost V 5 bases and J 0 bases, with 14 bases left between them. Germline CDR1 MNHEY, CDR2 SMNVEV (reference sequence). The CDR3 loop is CASSPRGGLSNQPQHF. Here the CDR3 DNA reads TGTGCCAGCAGTCCCAGGGGAGGGCTTAGCAATCAGCCCCAGCATTTT.

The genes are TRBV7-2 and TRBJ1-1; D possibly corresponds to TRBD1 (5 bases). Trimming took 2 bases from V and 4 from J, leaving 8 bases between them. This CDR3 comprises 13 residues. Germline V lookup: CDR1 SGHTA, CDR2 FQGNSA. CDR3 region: CASSLWGGTEAFF. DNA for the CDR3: TGTGCCAGCAGCTTATGGGGGGGCACTGAAGCTTTCTTT.

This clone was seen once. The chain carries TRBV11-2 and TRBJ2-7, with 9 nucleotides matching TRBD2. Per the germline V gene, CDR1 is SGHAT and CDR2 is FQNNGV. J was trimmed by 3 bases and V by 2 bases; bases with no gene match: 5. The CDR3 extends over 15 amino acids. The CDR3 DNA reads TGTGCCAGCAGCTTAAGGGGCGGGGGGGACTACGAGCAGTACTTC. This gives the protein CASSLRGGGDYEQYF.